These 13 T cell receptor beta chains were all obtained from the same sample, sequenced in a study of brain metastases from non-small cell lung cancer. Profiled with immunoSEQ multiplex PCR; TCRdb holds only in-frame clones, not every one. The sample has over 12,000 clones, around 86% seen once. Sequences were obtained from primary lung tumor tissue. The receptors stem from a donor older than 35 with non-small cell lung cancer.

This chain uses TRBV27 with TRBJ2-7; D not resolved. V lost 5 bases and J 9 bases, leaving 14 bases between the germline ends. Germline CDR1 is MNHEY and CDR2 is SMNVEV (reference sequence). The length of the CDR3 is 12 residues. The CDR3 coding sequence is TGTGCCAGCAGTGGGCTGGCACCTTGGCAGTACGTC. Its translation: CASSGLAPWQYV.

Details on this clone: A read error may produce the germline difference seen at one junction end. The CDR3 loop reads CASSLSIGKLFF. The CDR3 DNA sequence: TGTGCCAGCAGCTTATCAATCGGGAAGCTGTTTTTT. The genes are TRBV7-9 and TRBJ2-2; the D gene is possibly TRBD2 (5 bases). Germline V lookup: CDR1 SEHNR, CDR2 FQNEAQ (reference sequence). CDR3 length: 12 amino acids.

The chain links TRBV12-3 or TRBV12-4 to TRBJ1-2, with D hard to call. This CDR3 contains 13 residues. V lost 2 bases and J 7 bases, leaving 11 bases between the germline ends. Here the CDR3 DNA reads TGTGCCAGCAGTTTAAGATCTACTGGTGGCTACACCTTC. Amino acids: CASSLRSTGGYTF.

This chain connects TRBV6-6 to TRBJ1-1, with D uncertain. From germline, CDR1 is MNHNY and CDR2 SVGAGI (reference sequence). This CDR3 is built from 16 residues. Trimming pared 4 bases from V and 1 base from J, leaving 16 bases between. CDR3 sequence reads: CASSSGLQKTNTEAFF. CDR3 DNA sequence: TGTGCCAGCAGTTCCGGATTACAGAAAACGAACACTGAAGCTTTCTTT.

Remarks on this clone: The same CDR3 arises from other DNA sequences in this sample as well. The chain is built from TRBV12-3 or TRBV12-4 and TRBJ2-7; D tentatively fits TRBD1 or TRBD2 (5 bases each). This CDR3 is built from 12 residues. V shed 3 bases and J shed 6 bases, with 9 bases lying between them. The chain's CDR3 is CASSFGAGEQYV. The CDR3 coding sequence is TGTGCCAGCAGTTTCGGGGCTGGCGAGCAGTACGTC.

Note on this clone: This is likely a read error, given that the CDR3 carries no conserved phenylalanine or tryptophan at its end. The rearrangement uses TRBV7-3 and TRBJ2-2; 8 bases are shared with TRBD1. The CDR3 loop spans 15 amino acids. Germline assignment: CDR1 SGHTA and CDR2 FQGTGA. V lost 2 bases and J lost 4; bases outside the gene matches: 3. The DNA of the CDR3 is TGTGCCAGCAGCTTACAGACAGGGGTCACCGGGGAGCTGTTTTCT. Protein product: CASSLQTGVTGELFS.

The CDR3 sequence is CASSEVGGHYEQYV. In DNA form, the CDR3 reads TGTGCCAGCAGTGAAGTGGGGGGACATTACGAGCAGTACGTC. J is TRBJ2-7 and V is TRBV6-1, with D perhaps matching TRBD1 or TRBD2 (6 bases each). V was trimmed by 1 base and J by 4 bases, leaving 11 bases between them. This CDR3 has 14 amino acids. CDR1 MNHNS and CDR2 SASEGT come from the germline V gene.

This rearrangement joins TRBV5-1 to TRBJ1-3; D ambiguous. Trimming cost V 5 bases and J 0 bases, with 12 bases left between them. The CDR3 has 15 amino acids. Per germline, CDR1 SGHRS and CDR2 YFSETQ. CDR3: CASSSRFGSGNTIYF. The CDR3 region has the DNA TGCGCCAGCAGTAGCAGGTTCGGCTCTGGAAACACCATATATTTT.

This clone occurred a few times. J is TRBJ1-2 and V is TRBV21-1. TRBV21-1 is a pseudogene locus. The CDR3 consists of 16 residues. The CDR3 DNA is TGTGCCAGCAGCAAAGCCGGAGGGGTGCTACTCTATGGCTACACCTTC. Translating gives CASSKAGGVLLYGYTF.

The chain joins TRBV2 to TRBJ2-3; 7 bases are shared with TRBD2. The CDR3 loop spans 15 amino acids. With 6 bases clipped from V and 1 base from J, the junction kept 7 bases outside the gene matches. Germline lookup yields CDR1 SNHLY and CDR2 FYNNEI. The DNA for the CDR3 is TGTGCCAGCAGCTTGCGGGGGATGGGCACAGATACGCAGTATTTT. It translates to CASSLRGMGTDTQYF.

The chain has TRBV3-1 (or the pseudogene TRBV3-2) and TRBJ2-3; D gene uncertain. V shed 4 bases and J shed 4 bases, with 6 bases lying between them. CDR3 length equals 12 residues. Germline V gives CDR1 LGHDT, CDR2 YNNKEL (reference sequence). The CDR3 bases are TGTGCCAGCAGCCCGACCCCAGATACGCAGTATTTT. This sequence encodes CASSPTPDTQYF.

The CDR3 DNA sequence: TGTGCCAGCTTCGGGGGGTACACAGATACGCAGTATTTT. Its protein product is CASFGGYTDTQYF. V is TRBV7-2 and J is TRBJ2-3; the match to TRBD2 covers 7 bases. CDR1 SGHTA and CDR2 FQGNSA come from the germline V gene. Trimming cost V 8 bases and J 2 bases; bases outside gene matches: 4. This CDR3 is 13 amino acids long.

V usage is TRBV6-1 and J usage is TRBJ1-6; D unresolved. Germline lookup yields CDR1 MNHNS and CDR2 SASEGT. Trimming stripped 1 base from V and 7 bases from J, with 8 bases between. The CDR3 spans 14 residues. The CDR3 reads CASSEGQLNSPLHF. The DNA for the CDR3 is TGTGCCAGCAGTGAAGGACAATTGAATTCACCCCTCCACTTT.